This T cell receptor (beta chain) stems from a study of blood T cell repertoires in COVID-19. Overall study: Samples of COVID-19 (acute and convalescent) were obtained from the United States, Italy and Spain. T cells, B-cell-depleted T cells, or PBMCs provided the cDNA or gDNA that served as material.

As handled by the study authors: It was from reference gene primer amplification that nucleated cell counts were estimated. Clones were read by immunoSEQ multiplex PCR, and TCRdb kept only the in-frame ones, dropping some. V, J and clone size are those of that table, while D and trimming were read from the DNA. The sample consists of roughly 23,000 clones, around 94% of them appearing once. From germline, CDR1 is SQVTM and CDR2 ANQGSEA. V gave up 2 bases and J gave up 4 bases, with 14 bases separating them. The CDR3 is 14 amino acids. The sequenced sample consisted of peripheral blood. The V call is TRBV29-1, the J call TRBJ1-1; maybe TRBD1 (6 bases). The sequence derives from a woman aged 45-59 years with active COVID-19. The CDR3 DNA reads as TGCAGCGTTGAACCGGGACACGGAGGCACTGAAGCTTTCTTT. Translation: CSVEPGHGGTEAFF.